These T cell receptor beta chains were read from a single sample in a study of OX40 agonist ivuxolimab in advanced cancers. Clones were read by immunoSEQ multiplex PCR, and TCRdb kept only the in-frame ones, dropping some. The sample contains 55,000 to 75,000 clones, about 85% of which appear only once. The material was CD4+ or CD8+ T cells sorted from blood, obtained in a trial of the OX40 agonist ivuxolimab. These receptors originate from an adult with an advanced solid tumor such as melanoma, head and neck, liver or kidney cancer. CDR3s include the opening cysteine and the closing phenylalanine or tryptophan. D genes are given only for firm matches. Size values are once, few and many counts, or a class for expanded clones, and some rows have none.

j_call	d_call	clone_size	cdr3_length	v_call	cdr3_nt	cdr3_aa
TRBJ2-1	-	-	15	TRBV19	TGTGCCAGTAGTATAGTGGGGGCCCCCTACAATGAGCAGTTCTTC	CASSIVGAPYNEQFF
TRBJ2-1	TRBD1	-	16	TRBV30	TGTGCCTGGAGGACCCAAGGGGGGACAGGCTACAATGAGCAGTTCTTC	CAWRTQGGTGYNEQFF
TRBJ2-6	-	-	18	TRBV7-6	TGTGCCAGCAGCCCGGGGCCCGCTACTTCCTCTGGGGCCAACGTCCTGACTTTC	CASSPGPATSSGANVLTF
TRBJ1-5	TRBD1	-	18	TRBV28	TGTGCCAGCAGTTTATTATACCCGACAGGGGGGAGCAATCAGCCCCAGCATTTT	CASSLLYPTGGSNQPQHF
TRBJ1-3	-	-	15	TRBV5-4	TGTGCCAGCAGCTTGCCAGGGGATCCTGGAAACACCATATATTTT	CASSLPGDPGNTIYF
TRBJ1-4	TRBD1	-	15	TRBV18	TGTGCCAGCTCACCTCGACAGGGCGGAGTTGAAAAACTGTTTTTT	CASSPRQGGVEKLFF
TRBJ1-2	TRBD1	-	15	TRBV28	TGTGCCAGCAACCCGTTAGACAGGGGGGCCTATGGCTACACCTTC	CASNPLDRGAYGYTF
TRBJ2-3	-	-	11	TRBV10-3	TGTGCCATCAGCGTCACAGATACGCAGTATTTT	CAISVTDTQYF
TRBJ1-1	-	-	12	TRBV7-9	TGTGCCAGCAGCCGGGCCAACACTGAAGCTTTCTTT	CASSRANTEAFF
TRBJ2-1	TRBD2	-	17	TRBV4-3	TGCGCCAGCAGCCCAGGGCCCAAAGCGGGAGATAGTGATGAGCAGTTCTTC	CASSPGPKAGDSDEQFF
TRBJ2-3	-	-	16	TRBV12-1	TGTGCCAGCAGCGTCTCCGGGGGAGGTCGCACAGATACGCAGTATTTT	CASSVSGGGRTDTQYF
TRBJ2-5	-	-	13	TRBV7-2	TGTGCCAGCAGCTTAGAGAATCAAGAGACCCAGTACTTC	CASSLENQETQYF
TRBJ1-3	-	-	15	TRBV4-3	TGCGCCAGCAGCCAAGATGGCAACTCTGGAAACACCATATATTTT	CASSQDGNSGNTIYF
TRBJ1-1	-	-	14	TRBV6-5	TGTGCCAGCAGCGGGAGTTATAGTAACACTGAAGCTTTCTTT	CASSGSYSNTEAFF
TRBJ1-3	-	-	18	TRBV7-9	TGTGCCAGCAGCTTAGGGGTAGGGGGTCTTGTCTCTGGAAACACCATATATTTT	CASSLGVGGLVSGNTIYF
TRBJ2-7	TRBD1	few	16	TRBV19	TGTGCCAGTAGTATGCGGACAGGTACTTCATCCTACGAGCAGTACTTC	CASSMRTGTSSYEQYF
TRBJ1-1	TRBD1	-	13	TRBV29-1	TGCAGCGTCCTACAGGGGGCGAACACTGAAGCTTTCTTT	CSVLQGANTEAFF
TRBJ2-3	-	-	13	TRBV6-6	TGTGCCAGCACGATTGGGGGCACAGATACGCAGTATTTT	CASTIGGTDTQYF
TRBJ2-2	TRBD2	-	15	TRBV27	TGTGCCAGCAGGGGACTAGCGGGCGGTACCGGGGAGCTGTTTTTT	CASRGLAGGTGELFF
TRBJ2-5	-	-	15	TRBV28	TGTGCCAGCAGTACCGGAACAGGGATCCAAGAGACCCAGTACTTC	CASSTGTGIQETQYF
TRBJ2-5	TRBD1	-	15	TRBV7-3	TGTGCCAGCAGCTTGGGACAGGGGTTCCAAGAGACCCAGTACTTC	CASSLGQGFQETQYF
TRBJ1-5	-	-	17	TRBV28	TGTGCCAGCAGTACTGGGGGGGGGCTATTTAGCAATCAGCCCCAGCATTTT	CASSTGGGLFSNQPQHF
TRBJ2-3	-	-	12	TRBV6-6	TGTGCCAGCAGGTCGACAGGAGACACGCAGTATTTT	CASRSTGDTQYF
TRBJ2-4	TRBD2	-	16	TRBV30	TGTGCCTGGAGTTCAGGACTAGCTATAGCCAAAAACATTCAGTACTTC	CAWSSGLAIAKNIQYF
TRBJ1-5	TRBD1	-	14	TRBV25-1	TGTGCCAGCGGGACAGGGAGTAGCAATCAGCCCCAGCATTTT	CASGTGSSNQPQHF
TRBJ1-5	TRBD1	-	16	TRBV28	TGTGCCAGCAGTCCTGGACAGGGTGGCGGCAATCAGCCCCAGCATTTT	CASSPGQGGGNQPQHF
TRBJ2-3	TRBD2	-	15	TRBV5-1	TGCGCCAGCAGCTTGGGGACTAGGGGCACAGATACGCAGTATTTT	CASSLGTRGTDTQYF
TRBJ2-1	TRBD2	-	15	TRBV2	TGTGCCAGCAGCCGAGGACTAGCCCGACTCGATGAGCAGTTCTTC	CASSRGLARLDEQFF
TRBJ1-1	TRBD1	-	16	TRBV10-3	TGTGCCAGCACCGACAGGGCGGAGGAGGTGAACACTGAAGCTTTCTTT	CASTDRAEEVNTEAFF
TRBJ1-5	-	few	15	TRBV27	TGTGCCAGCAGTCTGACGGTCTATAGCAATCAGCCCCAGCATTTT	CASSLTVYSNQPQHF
TRBJ1-1	-	-	14	TRBV7-8	TGTGCCAGCAGCTTAAGCCAGGGGAGGGCTGAAGCTTTCTTT	CASSLSQGRAEAFF
TRBJ2-7	-	-	15	TRBV15	TGTGCCACCAGCAGCCATTGGCTGAAGGGGTACGAGCAGTACTTC	CATSSHWLKGYEQYF
TRBJ2-1	TRBD2	-	18	TRBV5-1	TGCGCCAGCAGCTCAACCCCGAGGGGCGGGAGTGGGCTTAGTGAGCAGTTCTTC	CASSSTPRGGSGLSEQFF
TRBJ1-5	-	-	13	TRBV2	TGTGCCAGCAGTCCAGGGTCAGGGCAGCCCCAGCATTTT	CASSPGSGQPQHF
TRBJ1-3	-	many	22	TRBV7-6	TGTGCCAGCAGCCTAGCGGGGGGATTCCACCGGGAAAGGCTGAGCTCTGGAAACACCATATATTTT	CASSLAGGFHRERLSSGNTIYF
TRBJ1-2	-	-	14	TRBV19	TGTGCCAGTAGTATGCAAACAGCCTTCGATGGCTACACCTTC	CASSMQTAFDGYTF